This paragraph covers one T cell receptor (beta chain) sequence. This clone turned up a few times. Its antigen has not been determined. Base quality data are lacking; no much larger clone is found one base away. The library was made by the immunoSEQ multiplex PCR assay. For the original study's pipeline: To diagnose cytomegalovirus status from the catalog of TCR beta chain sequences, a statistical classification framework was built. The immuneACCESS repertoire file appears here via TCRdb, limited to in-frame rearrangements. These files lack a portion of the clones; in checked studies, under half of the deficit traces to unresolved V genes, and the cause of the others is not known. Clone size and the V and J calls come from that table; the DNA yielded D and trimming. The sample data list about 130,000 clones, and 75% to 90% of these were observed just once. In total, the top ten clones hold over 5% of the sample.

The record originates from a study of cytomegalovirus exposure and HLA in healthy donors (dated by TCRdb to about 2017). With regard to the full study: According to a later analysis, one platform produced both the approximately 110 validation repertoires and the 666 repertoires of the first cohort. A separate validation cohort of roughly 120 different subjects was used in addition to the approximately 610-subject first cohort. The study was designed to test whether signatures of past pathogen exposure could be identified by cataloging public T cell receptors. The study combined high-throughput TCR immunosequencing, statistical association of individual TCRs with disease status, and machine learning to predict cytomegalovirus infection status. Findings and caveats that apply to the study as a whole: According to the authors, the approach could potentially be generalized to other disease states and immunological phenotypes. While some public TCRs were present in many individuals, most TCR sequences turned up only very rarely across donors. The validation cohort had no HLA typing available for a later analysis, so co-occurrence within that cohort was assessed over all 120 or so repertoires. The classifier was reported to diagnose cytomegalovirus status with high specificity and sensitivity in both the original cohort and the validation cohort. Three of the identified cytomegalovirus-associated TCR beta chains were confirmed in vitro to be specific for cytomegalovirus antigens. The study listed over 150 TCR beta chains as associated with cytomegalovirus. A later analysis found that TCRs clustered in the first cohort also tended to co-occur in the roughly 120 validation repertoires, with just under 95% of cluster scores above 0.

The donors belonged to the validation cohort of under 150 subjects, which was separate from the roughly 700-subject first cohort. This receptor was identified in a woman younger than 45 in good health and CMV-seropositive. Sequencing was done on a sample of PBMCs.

The sequenced DNA is TGTGCCAGCAGCGTAAGCACAGATACGCAGTATTTT. It translates to CASSVSTDTQYF. The chain is made from TRBV2 and TRBJ2-3; the D gene lacks a confident call. The CDR3, cysteine through phenylalanine, is 12 amino acids long. The CDR3 DNA has 36 bases and is translated from base 1. Between the V and J ends, shortened by 6 bases and 0 bases respectively, the junction contains 4 bases. Via the germline V gene, CDR1 is SNHLY and CDR2 FYNNEI.